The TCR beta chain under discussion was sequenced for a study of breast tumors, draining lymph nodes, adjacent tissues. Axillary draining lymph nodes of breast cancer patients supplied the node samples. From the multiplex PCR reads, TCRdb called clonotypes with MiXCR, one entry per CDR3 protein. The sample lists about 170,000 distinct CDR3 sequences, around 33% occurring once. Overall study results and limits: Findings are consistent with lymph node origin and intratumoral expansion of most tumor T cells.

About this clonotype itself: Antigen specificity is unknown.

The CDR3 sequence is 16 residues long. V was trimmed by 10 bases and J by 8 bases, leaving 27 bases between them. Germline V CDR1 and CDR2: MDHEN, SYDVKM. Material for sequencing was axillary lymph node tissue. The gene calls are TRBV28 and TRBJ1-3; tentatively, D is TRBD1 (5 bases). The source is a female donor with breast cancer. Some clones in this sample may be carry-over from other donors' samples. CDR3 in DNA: TGTGCCACCATATCCCGTCGGGGGACCGATGGCTACACCATATATTTT. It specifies CATISRRGTDGYTIYF.